These T cell receptor beta chains were read from a single sample in a study of post-analysis software for immune sequencing data. TCRdb re-derived calls from the PCR reads in MiXCR, one entry per CDR3 protein. The repertoire has approximately 350,000 distinct CDR3 sequences, around 33% of them found once; the top ten carry roughly 12%. The specimen sequenced was blood. The receptors were gathered from a girl aged 5 to 17 with multiple sclerosis. Both conserved end residues are part of each CDR3. A D gene is named only where the DNA matches it firmly. Only part of the rows carry a size: once, few, many, or a class if the clone is expanded.

j_gene | d_gene | abundance | v_gene | CDR3nt | CDR3aa
TRBJ2-5 | - | - | TRBV18 | TGTGCCAGCTCACCGATACGGGACGGACGCCAAGAGACCCAGTACTTC | CASSPIRDGRQETQYF
TRBJ2-6 | TRBD2 | - | TRBV12-3/TRBV12-4 | TGTGCCAGCAGTTTAGTCGGAGGACTAGCCCTTTCCAACGTCCTGACTTTC | CASSLVGGLALSNVLTF
TRBJ2-3 | - | - | TRBV5-5 | TGTGCCAGCAGCTTGGGTGACCTCCCCGGCGCAGATACGCAGTATTTT | CASSLGDLPGADTQYF
TRBJ2-7 | - | - | TRBV5-4 | TGTGCCAGCAGCTGGGGCCGAGAGTCCTACGAGCAGTACTTC | CASSWGRESYEQYF
TRBJ2-1 | TRBD2 | - | TRBV7-8 | TGTGCCAGCAGCTTTAGCGGGGGGGTTGGAAATGAGCAGTTCTTC | CASSFSGGVGNEQFF
TRBJ1-1 | TRBD1 | - | TRBV6-1 | TGTGCCAGCAGGACGGGACAGGTGATGAACACTGAAGCTTTCTTT | CASRTGQVMNTEAFF
TRBJ2-3 | - | few | TRBV10-3 | TGTGCCATCAGTGAGGCCCCAGATACGCAGTATTTT | CAISEAPDTQYF
TRBJ1-4 | - | - | TRBV12-3/TRBV12-4 | TGTGCCAGCAGTTCAACCTGGGGAGGGCATAATGAAAAACTGTTTTTT | CASSSTWGGHNEKLFF
TRBJ2-7 | - | - | TRBV4-1 | TGCGCCAGCAGCCAAGGGGGGCTGGACGAGCAGTACTTC | CASSQGGLDEQYF
TRBJ2-5 | TRBD1 | few | TRBV12-3/TRBV12-4 | TGTGCCAGCAGGCTGGGACAGGGAGAGACCCAGTACTTC | CASRLGQGETQYF
TRBJ2-3 | TRBD2 | - | TRBV4-1 | TGCGCCAGCAGCCGTTCTGTAAGCGGGGGGGCAGATACGCAGTATTTT | CASSRSVSGGADTQYF